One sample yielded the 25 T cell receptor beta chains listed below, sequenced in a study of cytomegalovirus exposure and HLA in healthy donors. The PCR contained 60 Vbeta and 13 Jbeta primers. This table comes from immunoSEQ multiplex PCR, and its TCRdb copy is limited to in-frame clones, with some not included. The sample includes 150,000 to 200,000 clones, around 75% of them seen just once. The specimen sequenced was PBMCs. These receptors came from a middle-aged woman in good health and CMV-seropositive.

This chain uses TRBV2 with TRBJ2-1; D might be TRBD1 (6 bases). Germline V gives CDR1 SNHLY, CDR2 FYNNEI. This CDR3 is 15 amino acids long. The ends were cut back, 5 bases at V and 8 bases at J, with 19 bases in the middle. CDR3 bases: TGTGCCAGCAGTTTCCGGGACATTATTACCGATGAGCAGTTCTTC. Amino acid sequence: CASSFRDIITDEQFF.

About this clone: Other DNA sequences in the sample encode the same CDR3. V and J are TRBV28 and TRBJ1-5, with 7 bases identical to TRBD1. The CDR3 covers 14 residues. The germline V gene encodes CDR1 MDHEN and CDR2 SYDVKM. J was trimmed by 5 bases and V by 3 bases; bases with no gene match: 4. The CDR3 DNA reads TGTGCCAGCAGTTTGCGACAGGGTCATCAGCCCCAGCATTTT. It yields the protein CASSLRQGHQPQHF.

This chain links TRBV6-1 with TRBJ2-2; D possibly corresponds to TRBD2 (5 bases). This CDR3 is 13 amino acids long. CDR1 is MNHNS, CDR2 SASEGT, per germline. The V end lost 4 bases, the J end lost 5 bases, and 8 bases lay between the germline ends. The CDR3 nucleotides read TGTGCCAGCAGTGCGGGAATTACCGGGGAGCTGTTTTTT. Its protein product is CASSAGITGELFF.

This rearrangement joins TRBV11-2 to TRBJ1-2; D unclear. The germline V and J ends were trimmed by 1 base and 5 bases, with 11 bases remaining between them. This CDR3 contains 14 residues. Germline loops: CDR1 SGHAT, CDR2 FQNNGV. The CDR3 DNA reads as TGTGCCAGCAGCTTAGTTACCACGGAGTATGGCTACACCTTC. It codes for CASSLVTTEYGYTF.

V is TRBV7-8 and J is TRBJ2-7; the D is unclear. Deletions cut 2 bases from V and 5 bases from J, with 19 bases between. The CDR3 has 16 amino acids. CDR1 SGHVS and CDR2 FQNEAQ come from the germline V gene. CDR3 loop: CASSLRFTDVRDEQYF. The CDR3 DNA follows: TGTGCCAGCAGCTTACGGTTCACCGATGTCCGGGACGAGCAGTACTTC. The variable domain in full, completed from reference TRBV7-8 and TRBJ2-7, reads GAGVSQSPRYKVAKRGQDVALRCDPISGHVSLFWYQQALGQGPEFLTYFQNEAQLDKSGLPSDRFFAERPEGSVSTLKIQRTQQEDSAVYLCASSLRFTDVRDEQYFGPGTRLTVT.

The CDR3 region has the DNA TGTGCCAGCAGCCCCCAAGGCCTTACAGCGGGAGTCGCCTACAATGAGCAGTTCTTC. Amino acids: CASSPQGLTAGVAYNEQFF. The chain is built from TRBV7-2 and TRBJ2-1, with 8 bases that match TRBD2. This CDR3 comprises 19 residues. Per the germline V gene, CDR1 is SGHTA and CDR2 is FQGNSA. V was clipped by 5 bases and J by 2 bases; unmatched bases: 17.

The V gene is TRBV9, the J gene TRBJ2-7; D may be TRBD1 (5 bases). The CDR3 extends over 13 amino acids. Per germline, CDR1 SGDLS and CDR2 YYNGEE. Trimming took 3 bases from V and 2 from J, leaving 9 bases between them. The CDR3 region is CASSGRGTYEQYF. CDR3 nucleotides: TGTGCCAGCAGCGGTAGGGGAACCTACGAGCAGTACTTC.

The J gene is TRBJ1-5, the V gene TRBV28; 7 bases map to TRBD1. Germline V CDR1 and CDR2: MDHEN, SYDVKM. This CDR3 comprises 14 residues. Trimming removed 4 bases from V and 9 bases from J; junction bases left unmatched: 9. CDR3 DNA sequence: TGTGCCAGCAGTTCAGGGGGACAGAGGACGCCCCAGCATTTT. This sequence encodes CASSSGGQRTPQHF.

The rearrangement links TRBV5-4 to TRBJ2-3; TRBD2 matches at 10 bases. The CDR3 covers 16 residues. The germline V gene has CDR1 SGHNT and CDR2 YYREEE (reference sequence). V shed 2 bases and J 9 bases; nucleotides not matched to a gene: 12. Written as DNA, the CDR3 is TGTGCCAGCAGCTTAATGCGGACTAGCGGAGGAGACACGCAGTATTTT. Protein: CASSLMRTSGGDTQYF.

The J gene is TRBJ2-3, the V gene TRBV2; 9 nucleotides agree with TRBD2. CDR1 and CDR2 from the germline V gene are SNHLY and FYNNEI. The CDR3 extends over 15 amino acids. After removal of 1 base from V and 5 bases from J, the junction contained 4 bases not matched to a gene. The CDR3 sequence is CASSEEGLAQDTQYF. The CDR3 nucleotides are TGTGCCAGCAGTGAAGAGGGACTAGCACAAGATACGCAGTATTTT.

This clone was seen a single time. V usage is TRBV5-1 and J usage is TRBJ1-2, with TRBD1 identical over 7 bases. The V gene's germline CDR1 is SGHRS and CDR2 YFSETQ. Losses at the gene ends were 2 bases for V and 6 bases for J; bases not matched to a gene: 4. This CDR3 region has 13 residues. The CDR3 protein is CASSFPQGHGYTF. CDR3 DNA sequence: TGCGCCAGCAGCTTTCCACAGGGGCATGGCTACACCTTC.

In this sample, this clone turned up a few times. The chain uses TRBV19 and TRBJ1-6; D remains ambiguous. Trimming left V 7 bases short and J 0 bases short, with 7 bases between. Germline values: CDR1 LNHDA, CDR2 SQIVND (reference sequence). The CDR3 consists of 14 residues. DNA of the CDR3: TGTGCCAGTACGTCGAGCTCCTATAATTCACCCCTCCACTTT. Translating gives CASTSSSYNSPLHF.

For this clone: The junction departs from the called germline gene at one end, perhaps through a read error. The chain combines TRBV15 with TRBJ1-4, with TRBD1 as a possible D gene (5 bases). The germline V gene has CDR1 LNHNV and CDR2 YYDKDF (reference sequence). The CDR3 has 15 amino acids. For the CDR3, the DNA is TGTACCACCAGCAGAGATCGGGGGGGGAGGGAAAAACTGTTTTTT. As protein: CTTSRDRGGREKLFF.

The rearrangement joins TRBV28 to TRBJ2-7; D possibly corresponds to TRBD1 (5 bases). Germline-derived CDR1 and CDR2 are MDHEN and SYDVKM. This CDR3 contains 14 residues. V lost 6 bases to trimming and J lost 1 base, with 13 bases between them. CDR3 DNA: TGTGCCAGCAGCTTCGACAGACTGTCCTACGAGCAGTACTTC. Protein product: CASSFDRLSYEQYF. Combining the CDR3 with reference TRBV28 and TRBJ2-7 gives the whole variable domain DVKVTQSSRYLVKRTGEKVFLECVQDMDHENMFWYRQDPGLGLRLIYFSYDVKMKEKGDIPEGYSVSREKKERFSLILESASTNQTSMYLCASSFDRLSYEQYFGPGTRLTVT.

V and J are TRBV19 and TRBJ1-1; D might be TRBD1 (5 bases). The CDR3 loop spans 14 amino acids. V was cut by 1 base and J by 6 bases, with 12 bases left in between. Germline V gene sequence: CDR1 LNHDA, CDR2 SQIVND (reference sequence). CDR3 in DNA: TGTGCCAGTAGTATAGGCGATCAGGGTGCTGAAGCTTTCTTT. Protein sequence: CASSIGDQGAEAFF.

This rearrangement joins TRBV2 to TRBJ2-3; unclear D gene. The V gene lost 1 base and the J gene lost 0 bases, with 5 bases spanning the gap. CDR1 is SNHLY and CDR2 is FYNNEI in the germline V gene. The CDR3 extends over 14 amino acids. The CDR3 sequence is CASSEVSSTDTQYF. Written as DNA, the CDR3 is TGTGCCAGCAGTGAAGTTAGTAGCACAGATACGCAGTATTTT. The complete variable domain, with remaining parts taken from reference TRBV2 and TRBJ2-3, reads EPEVTQTPSHQVTQMGQEVILRCVPISNHLYFYWYRQILGQKVEFLVSFYNNEISEKSEIFDDQFSVERPDGSNFTLKIRSTKLEDSAMYFCASSEVSSTDTQYFGPGTRLTVL.

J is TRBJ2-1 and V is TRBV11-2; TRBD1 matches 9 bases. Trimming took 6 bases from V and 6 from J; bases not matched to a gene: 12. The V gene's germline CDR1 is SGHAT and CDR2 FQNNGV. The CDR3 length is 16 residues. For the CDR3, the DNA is TGTGCCAGCAGGTTCGACCGGGACAGGGTAGTCAATGAGCAGTTCTTC. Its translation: CASRFDRDRVVNEQFF.

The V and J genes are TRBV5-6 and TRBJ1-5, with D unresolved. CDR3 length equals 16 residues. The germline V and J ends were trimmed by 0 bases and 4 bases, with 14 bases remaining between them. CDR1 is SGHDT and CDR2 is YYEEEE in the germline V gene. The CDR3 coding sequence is TGTGCCAGCAGCTTGGGAGGCTGGAGTCAGAATCAGCCCCAGCATTTT. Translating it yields CASSLGGWSQNQPQHF.

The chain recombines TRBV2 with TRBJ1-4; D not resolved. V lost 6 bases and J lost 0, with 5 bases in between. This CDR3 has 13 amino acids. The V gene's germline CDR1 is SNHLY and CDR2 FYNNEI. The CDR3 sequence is CASRLPTNEKLFF. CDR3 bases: TGTGCCAGCAGGCTACCAACTAATGAAAAACTGTTTTTT.

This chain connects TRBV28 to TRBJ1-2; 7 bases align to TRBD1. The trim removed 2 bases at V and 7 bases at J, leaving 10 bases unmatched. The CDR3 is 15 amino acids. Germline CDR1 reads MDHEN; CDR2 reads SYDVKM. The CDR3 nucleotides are TGTGCCAGCAGTTTAGATGCACAGGGGATTGGTGGCTACACCTTC. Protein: CASSLDAQGIGGYTF.

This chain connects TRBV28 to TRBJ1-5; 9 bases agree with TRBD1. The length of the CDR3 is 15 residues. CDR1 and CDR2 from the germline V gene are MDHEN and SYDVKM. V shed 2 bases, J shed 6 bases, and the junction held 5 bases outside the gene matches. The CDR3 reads CASSLGNRGLQPQHF. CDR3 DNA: TGTGCCAGCAGTTTAGGGAACAGGGGGCTTCAGCCCCAGCATTTT.

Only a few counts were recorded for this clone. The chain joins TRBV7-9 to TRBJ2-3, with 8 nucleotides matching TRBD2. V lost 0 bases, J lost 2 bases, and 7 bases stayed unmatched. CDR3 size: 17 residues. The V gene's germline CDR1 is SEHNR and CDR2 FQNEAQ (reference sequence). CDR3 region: CASSLALPGGNTDTQYF. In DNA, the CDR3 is TGTGCCAGCAGCTTAGCTTTACCGGGAGGGAACACAGATACGCAGTATTTT. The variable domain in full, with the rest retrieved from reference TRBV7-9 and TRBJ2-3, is DTGVSQNPRHKITKRGQNVTFRCDPISEHNRLYWYRQTLGQGPEFLTYFQNEAQLEKSRLLSDRFSAERPKGSFSTLEIQRTEQGDSAMYLCASSLALPGGNTDTQYFGPGTRLTVL.

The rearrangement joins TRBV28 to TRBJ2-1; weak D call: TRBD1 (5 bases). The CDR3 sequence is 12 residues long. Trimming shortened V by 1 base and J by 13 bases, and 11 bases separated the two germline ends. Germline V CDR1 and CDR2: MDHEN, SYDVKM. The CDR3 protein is CASSLSGQGQFF. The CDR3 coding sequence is TGTGCCAGCAGTTTATCGGGCCAGGGCCAGTTCTTC.

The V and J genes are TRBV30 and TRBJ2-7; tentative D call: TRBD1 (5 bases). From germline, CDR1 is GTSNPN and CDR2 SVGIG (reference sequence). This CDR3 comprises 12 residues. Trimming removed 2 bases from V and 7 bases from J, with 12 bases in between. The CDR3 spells CAWSPQRGEQYF. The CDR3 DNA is TGTGCCTGGAGTCCACAAAGGGGTGAGCAGTACTTC.

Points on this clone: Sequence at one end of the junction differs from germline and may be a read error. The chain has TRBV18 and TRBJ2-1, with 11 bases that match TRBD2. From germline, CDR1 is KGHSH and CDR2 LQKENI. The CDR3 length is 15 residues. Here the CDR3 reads CASSPLAGEGHEQFF. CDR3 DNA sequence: TGTGCCAGCTCCCCACTAGCGGGAGAGGGACATGAGCAGTTCTTC.